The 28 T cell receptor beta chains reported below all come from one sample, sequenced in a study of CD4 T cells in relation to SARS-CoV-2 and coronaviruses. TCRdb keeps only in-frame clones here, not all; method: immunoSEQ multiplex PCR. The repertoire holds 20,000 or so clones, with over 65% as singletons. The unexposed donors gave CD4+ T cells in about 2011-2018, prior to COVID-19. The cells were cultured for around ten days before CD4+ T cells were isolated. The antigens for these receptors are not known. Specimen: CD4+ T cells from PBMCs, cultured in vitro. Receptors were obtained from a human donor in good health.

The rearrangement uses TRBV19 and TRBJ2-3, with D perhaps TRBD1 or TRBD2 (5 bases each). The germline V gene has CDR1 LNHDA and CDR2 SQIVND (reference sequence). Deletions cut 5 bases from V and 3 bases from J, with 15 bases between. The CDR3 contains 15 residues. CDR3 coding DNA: TGTGCCAGTAGTTTTTCCGGGACCGCAACAGATACGCAGTATTTT. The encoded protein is CASSFSGTATDTQYF.

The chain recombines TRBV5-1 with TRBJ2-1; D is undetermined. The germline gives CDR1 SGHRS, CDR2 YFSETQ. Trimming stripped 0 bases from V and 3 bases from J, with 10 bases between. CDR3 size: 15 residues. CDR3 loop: CASSLGGVFYNEQFF. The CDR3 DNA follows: TGCGCCAGCAGCTTGGGCGGCGTTTTCTACAATGAGCAGTTCTTC.

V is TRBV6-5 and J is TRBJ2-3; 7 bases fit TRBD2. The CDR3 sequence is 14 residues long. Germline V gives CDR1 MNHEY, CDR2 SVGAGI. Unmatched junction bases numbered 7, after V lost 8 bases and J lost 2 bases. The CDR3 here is CASSPAGYTDTQYF. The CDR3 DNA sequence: TGTGCCAGCTCCCCAGCGGGGTACACAGATACGCAGTATTTT.

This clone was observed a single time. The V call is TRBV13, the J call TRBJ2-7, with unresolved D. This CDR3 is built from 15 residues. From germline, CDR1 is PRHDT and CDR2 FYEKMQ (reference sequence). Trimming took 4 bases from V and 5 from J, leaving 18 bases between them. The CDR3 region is CASSSPTWSGNEQYF. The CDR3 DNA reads TGTGCCAGCAGCTCCCCCACGTGGTCCGGCAACGAGCAGTACTTC.

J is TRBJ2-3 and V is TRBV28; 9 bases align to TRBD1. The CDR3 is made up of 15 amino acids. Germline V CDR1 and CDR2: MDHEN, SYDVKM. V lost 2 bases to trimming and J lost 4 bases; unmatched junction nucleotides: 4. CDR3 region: CASSLTGGRADTQYF. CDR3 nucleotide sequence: TGTGCCAGCAGTTTAACAGGGGGCAGGGCAGATACGCAGTATTTT.

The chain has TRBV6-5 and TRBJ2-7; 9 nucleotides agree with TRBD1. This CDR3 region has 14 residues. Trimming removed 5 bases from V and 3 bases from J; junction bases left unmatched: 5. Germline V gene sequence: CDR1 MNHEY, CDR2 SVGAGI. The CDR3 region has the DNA TGTGCCAGCAGTCGACAGGGGGTAAGCTACGAGCAGTACTTC. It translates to CASSRQGVSYEQYF.

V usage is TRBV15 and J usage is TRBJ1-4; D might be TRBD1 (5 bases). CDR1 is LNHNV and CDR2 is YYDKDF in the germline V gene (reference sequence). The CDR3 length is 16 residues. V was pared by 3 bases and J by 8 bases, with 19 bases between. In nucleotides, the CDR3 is TGTGCCACCAGCAGGCCCGGGGCCCTAGGGTTGGAAAAACTGTTTTTT. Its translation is CATSRPGALGLEKLFF.

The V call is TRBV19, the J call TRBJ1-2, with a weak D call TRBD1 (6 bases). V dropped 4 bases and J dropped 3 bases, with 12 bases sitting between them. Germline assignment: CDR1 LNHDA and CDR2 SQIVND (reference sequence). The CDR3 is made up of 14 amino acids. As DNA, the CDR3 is TGTGCCAGTAGTACCGACAGGTACTACTATGGCTACACCTTC. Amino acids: CASSTDRYYYGYTF.

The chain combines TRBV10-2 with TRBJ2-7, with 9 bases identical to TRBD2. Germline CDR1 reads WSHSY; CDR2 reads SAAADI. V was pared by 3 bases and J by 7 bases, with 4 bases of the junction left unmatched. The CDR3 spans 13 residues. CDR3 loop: CASSELAGVEQYF. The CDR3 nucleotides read TGCGCCAGCAGTGAATTAGCGGGAGTTGAGCAGTACTTC.

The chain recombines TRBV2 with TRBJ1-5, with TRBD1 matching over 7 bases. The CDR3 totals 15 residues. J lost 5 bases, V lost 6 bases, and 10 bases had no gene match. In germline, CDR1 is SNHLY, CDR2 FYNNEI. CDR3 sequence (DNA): TGTGCCAGCAGCGGCGGAGGGGACAGTTATCAGCCCCAGCATTTT. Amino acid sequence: CASSGGGDSYQPQHF.

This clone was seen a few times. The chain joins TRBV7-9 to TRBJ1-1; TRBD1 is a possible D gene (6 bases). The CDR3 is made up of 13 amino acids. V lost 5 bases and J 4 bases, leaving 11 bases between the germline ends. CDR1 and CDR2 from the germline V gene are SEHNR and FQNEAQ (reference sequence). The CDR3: CASSQDRFTEAFF. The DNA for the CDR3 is TGTGCCAGCAGCCAAGACAGGTTCACTGAAGCTTTCTTT. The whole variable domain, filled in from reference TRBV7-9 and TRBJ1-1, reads DTGVSQNPRHKITKRGQNVTFRCDPISEHNRLYWYRQTLGQGPEFLTYFQNEAQLEKSRLLSDRFSAERPKGSFSTLEIQRTEQGDSAMYLCASSQDRFTEAFFGQGTRLTVV.

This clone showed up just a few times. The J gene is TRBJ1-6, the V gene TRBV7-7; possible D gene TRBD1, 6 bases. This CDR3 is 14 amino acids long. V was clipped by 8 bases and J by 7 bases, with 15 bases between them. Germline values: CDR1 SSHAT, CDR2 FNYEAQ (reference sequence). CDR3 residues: CASGGGTLNSPLHF. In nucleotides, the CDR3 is TGTGCCAGCGGGGGCGGGACCCTGAATTCACCCCTCCACTTT.

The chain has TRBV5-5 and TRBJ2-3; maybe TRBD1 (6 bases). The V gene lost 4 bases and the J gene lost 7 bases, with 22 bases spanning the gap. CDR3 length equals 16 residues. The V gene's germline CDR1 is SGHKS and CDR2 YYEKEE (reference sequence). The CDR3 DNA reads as TGTGCCAGCAGCACAATGGGGGCAGGGGTCACGAATACGCAGTATTTT. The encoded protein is CASSTMGAGVTNTQYF.

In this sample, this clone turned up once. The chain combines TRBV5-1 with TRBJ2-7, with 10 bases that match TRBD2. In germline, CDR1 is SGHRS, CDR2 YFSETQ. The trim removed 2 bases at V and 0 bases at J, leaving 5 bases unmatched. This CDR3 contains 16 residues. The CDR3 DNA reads TGCGCCAGCAGCTTACTAACTAGCGGGACCTCCTACGAGCAGTACTTC. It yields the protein CASSLLTSGTSYEQYF.

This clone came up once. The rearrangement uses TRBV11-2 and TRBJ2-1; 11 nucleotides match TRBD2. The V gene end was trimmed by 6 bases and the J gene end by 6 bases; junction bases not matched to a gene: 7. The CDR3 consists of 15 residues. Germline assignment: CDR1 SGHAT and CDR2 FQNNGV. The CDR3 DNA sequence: TGTGCCAGCAGTTTTAGCGGGAGGGCCTTCAATGAGCAGTTCTTC. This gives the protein CASSFSGRAFNEQFF.

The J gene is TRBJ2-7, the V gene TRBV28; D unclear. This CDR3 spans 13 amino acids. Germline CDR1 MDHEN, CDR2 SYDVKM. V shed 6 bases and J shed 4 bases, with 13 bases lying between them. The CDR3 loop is CASSPLVPYEQYF. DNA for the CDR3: TGTGCCAGCAGCCCCCTCGTACCATACGAGCAGTACTTC.

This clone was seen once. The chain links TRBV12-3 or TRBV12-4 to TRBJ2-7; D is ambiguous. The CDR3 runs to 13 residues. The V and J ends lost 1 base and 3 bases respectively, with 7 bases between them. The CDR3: CASSLGAYYEQYF. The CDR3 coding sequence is TGTGCCAGCAGTTTAGGGGCGTACTACGAGCAGTACTTC.

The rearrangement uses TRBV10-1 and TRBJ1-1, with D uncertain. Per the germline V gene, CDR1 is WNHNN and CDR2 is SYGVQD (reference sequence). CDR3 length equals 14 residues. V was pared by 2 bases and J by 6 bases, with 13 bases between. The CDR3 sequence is CASSEAGSAAEAFF. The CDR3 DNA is TGCGCCAGCAGTGAGGCGGGCTCGGCGGCTGAAGCTTTCTTT.

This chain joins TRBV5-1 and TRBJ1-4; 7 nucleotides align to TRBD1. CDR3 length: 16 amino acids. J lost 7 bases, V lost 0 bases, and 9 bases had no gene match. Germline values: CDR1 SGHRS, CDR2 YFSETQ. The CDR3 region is CASSLGTGTGIEKLFF. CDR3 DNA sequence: TGCGCCAGCAGCTTGGGGACAGGTACGGGGATTGAAAAACTGTTTTTT.

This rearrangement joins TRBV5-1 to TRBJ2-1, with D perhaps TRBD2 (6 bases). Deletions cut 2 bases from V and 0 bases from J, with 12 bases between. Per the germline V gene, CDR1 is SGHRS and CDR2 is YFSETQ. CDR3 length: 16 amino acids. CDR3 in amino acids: CASSFTSSRSYNEQFF. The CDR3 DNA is TGCGCCAGCAGCTTTACTAGCTCACGCTCCTACAATGAGCAGTTCTTC.

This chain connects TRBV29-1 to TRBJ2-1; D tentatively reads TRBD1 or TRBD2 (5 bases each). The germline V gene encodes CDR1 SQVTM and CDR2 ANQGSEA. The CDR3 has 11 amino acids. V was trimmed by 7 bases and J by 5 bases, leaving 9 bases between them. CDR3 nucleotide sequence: TGCAGCGCGACAGCGGACAATGAGCAGTTCTTC. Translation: CSATADNEQFF.

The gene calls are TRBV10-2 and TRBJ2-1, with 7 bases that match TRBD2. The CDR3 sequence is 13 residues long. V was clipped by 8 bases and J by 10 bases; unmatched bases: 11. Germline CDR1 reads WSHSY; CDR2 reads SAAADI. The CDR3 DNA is TGCGCCAGCGATGAACGTGCGGGAGAGGAGCAGTTCTTC. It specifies CASDERAGEEQFF.

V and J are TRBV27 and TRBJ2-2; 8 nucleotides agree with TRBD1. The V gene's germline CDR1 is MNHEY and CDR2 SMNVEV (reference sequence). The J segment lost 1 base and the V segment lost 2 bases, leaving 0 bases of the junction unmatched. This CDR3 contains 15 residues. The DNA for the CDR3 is TGTGCCAGCAGTTTAGACAGGGGGAACACCGGGGAGCTGTTTTTT. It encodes CASSLDRGNTGELFF.

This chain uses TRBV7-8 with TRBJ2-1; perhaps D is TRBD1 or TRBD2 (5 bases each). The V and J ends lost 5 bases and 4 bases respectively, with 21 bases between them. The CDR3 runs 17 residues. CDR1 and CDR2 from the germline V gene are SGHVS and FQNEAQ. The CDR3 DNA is TGTGCCAGCAGCAGTTTTACGGGGCAGGTCGGATACAATGAGCAGTTCTTC. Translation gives CASSSFTGQVGYNEQFF.

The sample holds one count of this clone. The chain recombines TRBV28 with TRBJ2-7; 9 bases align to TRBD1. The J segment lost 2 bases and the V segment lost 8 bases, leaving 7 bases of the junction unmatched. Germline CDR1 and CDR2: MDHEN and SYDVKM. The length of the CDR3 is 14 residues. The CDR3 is CASFPGTGPYEQYF. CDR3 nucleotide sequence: TGTGCCAGCTTTCCCGGGACAGGGCCCTACGAGCAGTACTTC.

CDR3 in DNA: TGTGCCACCAGCAGAGATTTTACCGGGACAGGCTCCTACGAGCAGTACTTC. Protein: CATSRDFTGTGSYEQYF. The gene calls are TRBV15 and TRBJ2-7; TRBD1 matches 8 bases. Trimming removed 0 bases from V and 0 bases from J; junction bases left unmatched: 7. The CDR3 is 17 residues long. From germline, CDR1 is LNHNV and CDR2 YYDKDF (reference sequence).

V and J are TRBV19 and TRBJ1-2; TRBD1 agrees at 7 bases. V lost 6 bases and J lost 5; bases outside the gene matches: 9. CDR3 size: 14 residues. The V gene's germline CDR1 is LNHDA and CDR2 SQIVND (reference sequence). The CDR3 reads CASRDYRGGYGYTF. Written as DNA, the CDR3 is TGTGCCAGTAGAGATTACAGGGGCGGGTATGGCTACACCTTC. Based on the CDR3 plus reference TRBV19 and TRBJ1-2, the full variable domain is DGGITQSPKYLFRKEGQNVTLSCEQNLNHDAMYWYRQDPGQGLRLIYYSQIVNDFQKGDIAEGYSVSREKKESFPLTVTSAQKNPTAFYLCASRDYRGGYGYTFGSGTRLTVV.

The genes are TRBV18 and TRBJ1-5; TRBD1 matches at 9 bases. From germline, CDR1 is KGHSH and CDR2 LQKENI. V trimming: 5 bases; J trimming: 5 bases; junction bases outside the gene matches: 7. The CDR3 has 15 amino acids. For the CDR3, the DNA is TGTGCCAGCTCAACTCAACAGGGGGCGGATCAGCCCCAGCATTTT. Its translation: CASSTQQGADQPQHF.